The clone carrying this TCR beta chain came up many times. The target antigen is unknown. The V segment lost 2 bases and the J segment 0 bases; nucleotides outside the gene matches: 7. The CDR3 is 17 residues long. In germline, CDR1 is SEHNR, CDR2 FQNEAQ (reference sequence). The data stem from a study of T cells in Graves' hyperthyroidism and ophthalmopathy. RNA transcripts served as the template for amplifying TCR beta CDR3 regions. Researchers ran a first-round RT-PCR on the TCR CDR3 using the HTBI primer set. MiXCR was run by TCRdb on the multiplex PCR reads, yielding one entry per CDR3 protein. The sample gives some 500,000 distinct CDR3 sequences, 14% of which show up once; around a sixth is in the top ten. Study observations and caveats: A 13 V-J signature model discriminated ophthalmopathy versus stable hyperthyroidism. Blood samples included most of the expanded thyroid clonotypes exceeding 0.001.

The chain joins TRBV7-9 to TRBJ2-1; 7 nucleotides match TRBD2. The sequence derives from a woman under 30 with Graves' hyperthyroidism. Specimen: blood. Written as DNA, the CDR3 is TGTGCCAGCAGCTTATTGCTAGCGGCGAGCTCCTACAATGAGCAGTTCTTC. It translates to CASSLLLAASSYNEQFF. Combining the CDR3 with reference TRBV7-9 and TRBJ2-1 gives the whole variable domain DTGVSQNPRHKITKRGQNVTFRCDPISEHNRLYWYRQTLGQGPEFLTYFQNEAQLEKSRLLSDRFSAERPKGSFSTLEIQRTEQGDSAMYLCASSLLLAASSYNEQFFGPGTRLTVL.